The source of this TCR beta chain is a study of blood T cell repertoires in COVID-19. Study background: Samples taken during acute and convalescent COVID-19 were collected in the United States, Italy and Spain. T cells, B-cell-depleted T cells, or PBMCs supplied cDNA or gDNA.

The V end was cut by 5 bases, the J end by 4 bases, with 7 bases between. Germline V CDR1 and CDR2: SGHNT, YYREEE (reference sequence). The CDR3 contains 12 residues. In the study's own analysis: Amplifying reference gene primers gave estimates of nucleated cell counts. The table came from immunoSEQ multiplex PCR; TCRdb's copy has only in-frame clones and leaves some out. That table is the source of V, J and clone size, and D and trimming were worked out from the DNA. The sample lists about 12,000 clones; approximately 85% were seen once. Material: peripheral blood. The receptor was derived from a woman aged 55-69 years with acute or convalescent COVID-19. The V call is TRBV5-4, the J call TRBJ1-5; no definite D call. CDR3 nucleotide sequence: TGTGCCAGCAGTTTTAATAATCAGCCCCAGCATTTT. It yields the protein CASSFNNQPQHF.